What follows is one T cell receptor (beta chain) and its context. TCRdb's copy holds only in-frame clones and misses some; the assay was immunoSEQ multiplex PCR. The repertoire includes roughly 230,000 clones, about 85% of them detected once, and around 6.3% sits in the top ten. This sample was included in a study of blood T cell repertoires in COVID-19. The CDR3 length is 13 residues. The V and J ends lost 5 bases and 9 bases respectively, with 14 bases between them. Assignments of participants to cohorts depended upon their own reported clinical history. The genes are TRBV12-3 or TRBV12-4 and TRBJ2-1, with D tentatively TRBD2 (6 bases). Specimen: PBMCs or T cells enriched from blood (not recorded which). The source of this sequence is a woman aged 50 to 65 who had been exposed to COVID-19. The CDR3, as DNA: TGTGCCAGCAGTCTGAGAATGGGAGGTGAGCAGTTCTTC. The encoded protein is CASSLRMGGEQFF.